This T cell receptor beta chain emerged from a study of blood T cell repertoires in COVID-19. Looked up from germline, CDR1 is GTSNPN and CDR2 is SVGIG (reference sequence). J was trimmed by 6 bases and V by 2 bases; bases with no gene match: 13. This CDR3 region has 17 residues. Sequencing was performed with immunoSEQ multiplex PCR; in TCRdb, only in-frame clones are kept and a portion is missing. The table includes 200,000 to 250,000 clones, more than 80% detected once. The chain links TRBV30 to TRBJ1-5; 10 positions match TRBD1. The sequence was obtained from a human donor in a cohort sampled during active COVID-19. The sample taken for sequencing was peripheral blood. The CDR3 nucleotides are TGTGCCTGGAGTCCTCCACGGACAGGGGGAGGGTTTCAGCCCCAGCATTTT. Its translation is CAWSPPRTGGGFQPQHF.